This is a list of T cell receptor beta chains from one sample in a study of identical twins. TCRdb re-called the 5' RACE reads through MiXCR, storing one row per CDR3 protein. The sample holds hundreds of thousands of distinct CDR3 sequences, 21% seen once. These same records also appear under a second study, on T cells expressing NK-cell markers.

Sequencing was performed on PBMCs. The receptors here all came from a woman between 18 and 30 years old in good health. Each CDR3 is given with its conserved first and last residue. Each record gives: D gene, J gene, clone size, V gene, CDR3 DNA, CDR3 protein. A D gene is named only where the DNA matches it firmly. Expanded clones get a size class; other rows say once, few or many, or leave the size out.

d_call: -
j_call: TRBJ2-5
clone_size: few
v_call: TRBV12-3/TRBV12-4
cdr3_nt: TGTGCCAGCAGTTTGCGCGCATACCGATTGGAGACCCAGTACTTC
cdr3_aa: CASSLRAYRLETQYF

d_call: TRBD1
j_call: TRBJ1-5
clone_size: -
v_call: TRBV6-2/TRBV6-3
cdr3_nt: TGTGCCAGCTCAAATCGGGACAGTCATCGGCCCCAGCATTTT
cdr3_aa: CASSNRDSHRPQHF

d_call: TRBD2
j_call: TRBJ2-1
clone_size: many
v_call: TRBV29-1
cdr3_nt: TGCAGCGTTGGGAGGCTAGCGGGGGAGCAGTTCTTC
cdr3_aa: CSVGRLAGEQFF

d_call: -
j_call: TRBJ2-7
clone_size: few
v_call: TRBV5-1
cdr3_nt: TGCGCCAGCAGCCTTGACGGGGCATTCCCCATCTTC
cdr3_aa: CASSLDGAFPIF

d_call: TRBD2
j_call: TRBJ2-1
clone_size: -
v_call: TRBV6-5
cdr3_nt: TGTGCCAGCAGTTACGACGAGCGGGGACTCTACAATGAGCAGTTCTTC
cdr3_aa: CASSYDERGLYNEQFF

d_call: -
j_call: TRBJ2-5
clone_size: -
v_call: TRBV20-1
cdr3_nt: TGCAGTGCTAGGACCGATCCGTACCAAGAGACCCAGTACTTC
cdr3_aa: CSARTDPYQETQYF

d_call: -
j_call: TRBJ2-7
clone_size: few
v_call: TRBV7-2
cdr3_nt: TGTGCCAGCAGCTTAGAGGCTGTATACGAGCAGTACTTC
cdr3_aa: CASSLEAVYEQYF

d_call: -
j_call: TRBJ1-4
clone_size: -
v_call: TRBV4-1
cdr3_nt: TGCGCCAGCAGCCAAGAGCCTCCCGCAACTAATGAAAAACTGTTTTTT
cdr3_aa: CASSQEPPATNEKLFF

d_call: -
j_call: TRBJ1-4
clone_size: -
v_call: TRBV18
cdr3_nt: TGTGCCAGCTCACCACCGTTGAGGGTTAATGAAAAACTGTTTTTT
cdr3_aa: CASSPPLRVNEKLFF

d_call: TRBD1
j_call: TRBJ2-5
clone_size: -
v_call: TRBV20-1
cdr3_nt: TGCAGTGCCACCAGACCCGGACAGGGTGGGGAGACCCAGTACTTC
cdr3_aa: CSATRPGQGGETQYF

d_call: -
j_call: TRBJ2-5
clone_size: many
v_call: TRBV29-1
cdr3_nt: TGCAGCGTTGTATTGATGCGGAGGGAGACCCAGTACTTC
cdr3_aa: CSVVLMRRETQYF

d_call: -
j_call: TRBJ2-3
clone_size: few
v_call: TRBV5-1
cdr3_nt: TGCGCCAGCAGATCTCGGGAGTATAAAGATACGCAGTATTTT
cdr3_aa: CASRSREYKDTQYF

d_call: -
j_call: TRBJ1-3
clone_size: many
v_call: TRBV20-1
cdr3_nt: TGCAGTGCTAGGGAGGGGCCTGGAAACACCATATATTTT
cdr3_aa: CSAREGPGNTIYF

d_call: TRBD2
j_call: TRBJ2-1
clone_size: -
v_call: TRBV20-1
cdr3_nt: TGCAGTGCTAGCCCCCCAAGCGGGGGTTACAATGAGCAGTTCTTC
cdr3_aa: CSASPPSGGYNEQFF

d_call: -
j_call: TRBJ1-1
clone_size: many
v_call: TRBV11-2
cdr3_nt: TGTGCCAGCAGCTTATATATTGGAATTGAAGCTTTCTTT
cdr3_aa: CASSLYIGIEAFF

d_call: -
j_call: TRBJ2-5
clone_size: -
v_call: TRBV10-3
cdr3_nt: TGTGCCATCAGTAGCCGGGACCATGGCCAAGAGACCCAGTACTTC
cdr3_aa: CAISSRDHGQETQYF

d_call: -
j_call: TRBJ2-7
clone_size: -
v_call: TRBV12-3/TRBV12-4
cdr3_nt: TGTGCCAGCAGTTTTACAGGGTCGGGCGAGCAGTACTTC
cdr3_aa: CASSFTGSGEQYF

d_call: TRBD2
j_call: TRBJ2-3
clone_size: -
v_call: TRBV5-5
cdr3_nt: TGTGCCAGCAGCTTTCAACCCAGCGGGAGGCCAGATACGCAGTATTTT
cdr3_aa: CASSFQPSGRPDTQYF

d_call: -
j_call: TRBJ1-6
clone_size: few
v_call: TRBV4-3
cdr3_nt: TGCGCCAGCAGCCAAGATGGGCCGCCGGATTCACCCCTCCACTTT
cdr3_aa: CASSQDGPPDSPLHF

d_call: -
j_call: TRBJ1-2
clone_size: few
v_call: TRBV4-1
cdr3_nt: TGCGCCAGCAGCCAAGGGGGTCCTGGCCACTATGGCTACACCTTC
cdr3_aa: CASSQGGPGHYGYTF

d_call: TRBD1
j_call: TRBJ2-5
clone_size: -
v_call: TRBV12-5
cdr3_nt: TGTGCTAGTGACCCGGGACAGGGAAAAGAGACCCAGTACTTC
cdr3_aa: CASDPGQGKETQYF

d_call: -
j_call: TRBJ2-3
clone_size: -
v_call: TRBV20-1
cdr3_nt: TGCAGTACTCCCTCTAGGGACCCCGGGGATACGCAGTATTTT
cdr3_aa: CSTPSRDPGDTQYF

d_call: -
j_call: TRBJ2-7
clone_size: few
v_call: TRBV6-2/TRBV6-3
cdr3_nt: TGTGCCAGCAGTAGTTATCTCAGAGGGAACTCCTACGAGCAGTACTTC
cdr3_aa: CASSSYLRGNSYEQYF

d_call: -
j_call: TRBJ1-1
clone_size: -
v_call: TRBV7-2
cdr3_nt: TGTGCCAGCAGCTTAGGTAGACGGATGAACACTGAAGCTTTCTTT
cdr3_aa: CASSLGRRMNTEAFF

d_call: -
j_call: TRBJ1-2
clone_size: few
v_call: TRBV20-1
cdr3_nt: TGCAGTGCTAGAGATCTTGGGAGCTACACCTTC
cdr3_aa: CSARDLGSYTF

d_call: TRBD1
j_call: TRBJ1-3
clone_size: few
v_call: TRBV6-6
cdr3_nt: TGTGCCAGCACCACAGGGGATTCAGACACCATATATTTT
cdr3_aa: CASTTGDSDTIYF

d_call: -
j_call: TRBJ1-2
clone_size: few
v_call: TRBV11-2
cdr3_nt: TGTGCCAGCAGTGGGAGCTCGGGAGATGGCTACACCTTC
cdr3_aa: CASSGSSGDGYTF

d_call: -
j_call: TRBJ1-2
clone_size: few
v_call: TRBV29-1
cdr3_nt: TGCAGTCGAAGCGGAAGAAGAGAGGGCTACACCTTC
cdr3_aa: CSRSGRREGYTF

d_call: -
j_call: TRBJ2-7
clone_size: few
v_call: TRBV9
cdr3_nt: TGTGCCAGCAGCGTGGGGGGGCTCTCCTACGAGCAGTACTTC
cdr3_aa: CASSVGGLSYEQYF

d_call: -
j_call: TRBJ1-1
clone_size: -
v_call: TRBV20-1
cdr3_nt: TGCAGTGCTAGATATAGCCTCGGCACTGAAGCTTTCTTT
cdr3_aa: CSARYSLGTEAFF

d_call: -
j_call: TRBJ1-2
clone_size: few
v_call: TRBV12-3/TRBV12-4
cdr3_nt: TGTGCCAGCAGTTTAGGTCTGGCGGGAGCGTGGGGCTACACCTTC
cdr3_aa: CASSLGLAGAWGYTF

d_call: -
j_call: TRBJ2-7
clone_size: few
v_call: TRBV7-9
cdr3_nt: TGTGCCAGCAGCGCAGTCGGGATTGGACTGCTCTACGAGCAGTACTTC
cdr3_aa: CASSAVGIGLLYEQYF

d_call: -
j_call: TRBJ2-3
clone_size: -
v_call: TRBV6-1
cdr3_nt: TGTGCCAGCAGTGAACAGGGCCCGTTCACAGATACGCAGTATTTT
cdr3_aa: CASSEQGPFTDTQYF

d_call: -
j_call: TRBJ2-7
clone_size: few
v_call: TRBV12-3/TRBV12-4
cdr3_nt: TGTGCCAGCAGTTTGGGGTTCCGGGAGCAGTACTTC
cdr3_aa: CASSLGFREQYF

d_call: -
j_call: TRBJ2-3
clone_size: many
v_call: TRBV11-2
cdr3_nt: TGTGCCAGCAGCTTAGGTCCTCCAACAGATACGCAGTATTTT
cdr3_aa: CASSLGPPTDTQYF

d_call: -
j_call: TRBJ2-1
clone_size: few
v_call: TRBV6-2/TRBV6-3
cdr3_nt: TGTGCCAGCTGCCCGATAGCCCGTGACAATGAGCAGTTCTTC
cdr3_aa: CASCPIARDNEQFF

d_call: -
j_call: TRBJ2-7
clone_size: -
v_call: TRBV7-9
cdr3_nt: TGTGCCAGCAGCATAGGGCGACAGTCCTACGAGCAGTACTTC
cdr3_aa: CASSIGRQSYEQYF

d_call: -
j_call: TRBJ2-1
clone_size: few
v_call: TRBV9
cdr3_nt: TGTGCCAGCAGCACACAAACGGGTATCGTTTCGGGTGAGCAGTTCTTC
cdr3_aa: CASSTQTGIVSGEQFF

d_call: -
j_call: TRBJ2-4
clone_size: many
v_call: TRBV5-5
cdr3_nt: TGTGCCAGCAGCCCGGAAGGGATTCGGAACATTCAGTACTTC
cdr3_aa: CASSPEGIRNIQYF

d_call: -
j_call: TRBJ2-2
clone_size: few
v_call: TRBV12-5
cdr3_nt: TGTGCTAGTGGTTTGGTCTCCAGGGGGGGACTGACCGTGAACACCGGGGAGCTGTTTTTT
cdr3_aa: CASGLVSRGGLTVNTGELFF

d_call: -
j_call: TRBJ2-3
clone_size: -
v_call: TRBV24-1
cdr3_nt: TGTGCCACCAGTAAAGGACAGAAGACTAGCACAGATACGCAGTATTTT
cdr3_aa: CATSKGQKTSTDTQYF

d_call: -
j_call: TRBJ2-5
clone_size: -
v_call: TRBV10-3
cdr3_nt: TGTGCCATCAGTACTAGCAGGGAGGAGACCCAGTACTTC
cdr3_aa: CAISTSREETQYF

d_call: TRBD1
j_call: TRBJ1-1
clone_size: -
v_call: TRBV5-1
cdr3_nt: TGCGCCAGCAGCTTGGCAGGACAGGGGGCACCTGAAGCTTTCTTT
cdr3_aa: CASSLAGQGAPEAFF

d_call: -
j_call: TRBJ2-7
clone_size: -
v_call: TRBV4-1
cdr3_nt: TGCGCCAGCAGCCAAATCGGGTCCACCTACGAGCAGTACTTC
cdr3_aa: CASSQIGSTYEQYF

d_call: -
j_call: TRBJ1-1
clone_size: few
v_call: TRBV7-9
cdr3_nt: TGTGCCAGCACCATAATAGGTAGGGGCCCGAACACTGAAGCTTTCTTT
cdr3_aa: CASTIIGRGPNTEAFF

d_call: TRBD2
j_call: TRBJ2-1
clone_size: -
v_call: TRBV5-1
cdr3_nt: TGCGCCAGCAGCATGACTAGCGGGGGGGCCTACAATGAGCAGTTCTTC
cdr3_aa: CASSMTSGGAYNEQFF

d_call: -
j_call: TRBJ2-7
clone_size: -
v_call: TRBV21-1
cdr3_nt: TGTGCCAGCTCGATACCGGGACTGCGATACGAGCAGTACTTC
cdr3_aa: CASSIPGLRYEQYF

d_call: -
j_call: TRBJ1-6
clone_size: few
v_call: TRBV20-1
cdr3_nt: TGCAGTGCTCCTGGGATGGGGGGTTCACCCCTCCACTTT
cdr3_aa: CSAPGMGGSPLHF

d_call: -
j_call: TRBJ2-5
clone_size: many
v_call: TRBV9
cdr3_nt: TGTGCCAGCAGCGTAGGAGGGCGATCCACGTGGGAGACCCAGTACTTC
cdr3_aa: CASSVGGRSTWETQYF

d_call: TRBD2
j_call: TRBJ2-3
clone_size: few
v_call: TRBV6-2/TRBV6-3
cdr3_nt: TGTGCCAGCAAGGTCCCCTCAGCGGGGGGGCTGTCTGCCTTCACAGATACGCAGTATTTT
cdr3_aa: CASKVPSAGGLSAFTDTQYF

d_call: -
j_call: TRBJ2-7
clone_size: -
v_call: TRBV6-5
cdr3_nt: TGTGCCAGCAGTTCTCGAAGTCAGGGCTCCTACGAGCAGTACTTC
cdr3_aa: CASSSRSQGSYEQYF

d_call: TRBD1
j_call: TRBJ1-1
clone_size: -
v_call: TRBV10-2
cdr3_nt: TGCGCCAGCAAAGGACAGGAAAAAGCTTTCTTT
cdr3_aa: CASKGQEKAFF

d_call: -
j_call: TRBJ1-1
clone_size: -
v_call: TRBV12-3/TRBV12-4
cdr3_nt: TGTGCCAGCAGTCGTCCCTGGGGTGAAGCTTTCTTT
cdr3_aa: CASSRPWGEAFF

d_call: -
j_call: TRBJ2-7
clone_size: few
v_call: TRBV4-2
cdr3_nt: TGTGCCAGCAGCCTCCGCGTGGGAGGCCACGAGCAGTACTTC
cdr3_aa: CASSLRVGGHEQYF

d_call: TRBD2
j_call: TRBJ2-1
clone_size: -
v_call: TRBV5-5
cdr3_nt: TGTGCCAGCAGAGTAGCTAGCGGGGCCTACAATGAGCAGTTCTTC
cdr3_aa: CASRVASGAYNEQFF

d_call: -
j_call: TRBJ1-2
clone_size: -
v_call: TRBV20-1
cdr3_nt: TGCAGTGCGCAGGAAAGGGTAGGCTACACCTTC
cdr3_aa: CSAQERVGYTF

d_call: -
j_call: TRBJ1-1
clone_size: -
v_call: TRBV6-5
cdr3_nt: TGTGCCAGCAGCCCTCAGAAATCTGAAGCTTTCTTT
cdr3_aa: CASSPQKSEAFF

d_call: -
j_call: TRBJ2-3
clone_size: many
v_call: TRBV21-1
cdr3_nt: TGTGCCAGCAGCAGAGACCTCCCTAGCACAGATACGCAGTATTTT
cdr3_aa: CASSRDLPSTDTQYF